This T cell receptor beta chain came from a study of T-cell memory formation after mild COVID-19. Whole-study context: TCR clusters largely stayed donor specific.

TCRdb re-analysed the 5' RACE reads in MiXCR, keeping a single row per CDR3 protein. The sample carries hundreds of thousands of distinct CDR3 sequences, less than 25% recorded once. This clonotype was recorded a few times. Its antigen is unknown. V was trimmed by 4 bases and J by 0 bases, leaving 13 bases between them. The CDR3 runs 16 residues. Study-level points and caveats: Clones that shrank (day 15 to 85) were balanced CD4/CD8, whereas later expanders leaned CD4+. The authors left the SARS-CoV-2 specificity of second-wave clones peaking on day 37 unconfirmed.

The V and J genes are TRBV12-3 or TRBV12-4 and TRBJ2-1; possibly TRBD2 for D (6 bases). The sequence derives from an adult woman who had mild COVID-19 (a few samples of this study predate the infection). Cell type and time point are not known. Sequencing used PBMCs or a T cell subset sorted from them (not recorded which). CDR3 residues: CASSSPGLFSYNEQFF. As DNA, the CDR3 is TGTGCCAGCAGTTCCCCGGGACTCTTCTCCTACAATGAGCAGTTCTTC.